The present TCR beta chain was sequenced within a study of CD8 T cells in ankylosing spondylitis. This clonotype has at least ten counts. The antigen remains undetermined. General study points: Significantly higher representation of disease-linked clones was reported for matched ankylosing spondylitis synovial fluid. Disease-linked clones bore a CD8+ phenotype and were relatively rare in peripheral blood. One TCR beta motif, made up of eight highly homologous variants, appeared characteristic of ankylosing spondylitis blood.

The CDR3 consists of 13 residues. Looked up from germline, CDR1 is ENHRY and CDR2 is SYGVKD. After removal of 7 bases from V and 9 bases from J, the junction contained 9 bases not matched to a gene. In making TCR beta libraries, quantitative 5'-RACE with molecular barcodes was used. TCRdb re-analysed the 5' RACE reads in MiXCR, keeping a single row per CDR3 protein. This repertoire shows about 250,000 distinct CDR3 sequences, around 8% found once; its top ten account for 4% to 5%. The TCR was taken from a female donor with ankylosing spondylitis or in good health (not recorded which). V and J are TRBV10-3 and TRBJ2-1, with TRBD2 matching over 7 bases. The sequenced sample consisted of blood, either unsorted or a sorted T cell fraction (not recorded which). The chain's CDR3 is CAIKGREWFEQFF. Here the CDR3 DNA reads TGTGCCATCAAAGGGCGGGAGTGGTTTGAGCAGTTCTTC.